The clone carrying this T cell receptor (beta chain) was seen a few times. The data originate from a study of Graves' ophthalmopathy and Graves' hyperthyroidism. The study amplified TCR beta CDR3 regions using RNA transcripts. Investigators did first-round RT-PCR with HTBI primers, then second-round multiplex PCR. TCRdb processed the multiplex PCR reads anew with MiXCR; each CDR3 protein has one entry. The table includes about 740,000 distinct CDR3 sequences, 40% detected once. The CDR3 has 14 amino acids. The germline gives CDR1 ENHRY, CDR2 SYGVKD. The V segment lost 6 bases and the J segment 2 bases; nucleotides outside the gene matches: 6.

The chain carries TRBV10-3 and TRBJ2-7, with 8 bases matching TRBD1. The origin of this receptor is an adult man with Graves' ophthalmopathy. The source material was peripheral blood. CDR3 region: CAISPGQETYEQYF. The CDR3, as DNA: TGTGCCATCAGCCCGGGACAGGAGACCTACGAGCAGTACTTC.